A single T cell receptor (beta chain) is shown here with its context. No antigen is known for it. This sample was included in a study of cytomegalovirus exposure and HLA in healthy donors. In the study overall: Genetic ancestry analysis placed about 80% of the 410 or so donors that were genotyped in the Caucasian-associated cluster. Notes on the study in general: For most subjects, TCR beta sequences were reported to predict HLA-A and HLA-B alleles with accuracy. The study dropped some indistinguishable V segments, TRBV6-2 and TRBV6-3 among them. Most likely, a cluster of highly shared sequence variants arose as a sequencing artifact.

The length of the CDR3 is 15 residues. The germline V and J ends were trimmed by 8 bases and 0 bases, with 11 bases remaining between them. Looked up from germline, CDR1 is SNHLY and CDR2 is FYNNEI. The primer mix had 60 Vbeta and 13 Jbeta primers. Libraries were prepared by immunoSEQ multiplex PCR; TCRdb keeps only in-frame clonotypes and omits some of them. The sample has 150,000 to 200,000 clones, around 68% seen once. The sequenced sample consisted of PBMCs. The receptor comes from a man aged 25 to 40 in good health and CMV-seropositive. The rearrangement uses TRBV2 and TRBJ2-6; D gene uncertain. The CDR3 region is CASPVMASGANVLTF. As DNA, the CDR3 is TGTGCCAGCCCCGTGATGGCCTCTGGGGCCAACGTCCTGACTTTC.